This T cell receptor (beta chain) was sequenced during a study of CD8 T cells in ankylosing spondylitis. Using its own MiXCR run on the 5' RACE reads, TCRdb lists one record per CDR3 protein. In the table there are roughly 240,000 distinct CDR3 sequences, approximately 7.6% of which are singletons. The study's findings and limits: Within matched ankylosing spondylitis synovial fluid, disease-linked clones were reportedly significantly enriched.

This clonotype occurred many times. What it binds is not known. Trimming removed 2 bases at V and 0 bases at J, with 9 bases between. This CDR3 is 15 amino acids long. The germline CDR1 and CDR2 sequences are SGHTA and FQGNSA. The receptor was isolated from a female donor with ankylosing spondylitis or in good health (not recorded which). The material sequenced was blood, either unsorted or a sorted T cell fraction (not recorded which). V usage is TRBV7-2 and J usage is TRBJ2-3, with TRBD2 as a possible D gene (5 bases). CDR3 in DNA: TGTGCCAGCAGCTTAAGTGGGAGTAGCACAGATACGCAGTATTTT. Translating gives CASSLSGSSTDTQYF.